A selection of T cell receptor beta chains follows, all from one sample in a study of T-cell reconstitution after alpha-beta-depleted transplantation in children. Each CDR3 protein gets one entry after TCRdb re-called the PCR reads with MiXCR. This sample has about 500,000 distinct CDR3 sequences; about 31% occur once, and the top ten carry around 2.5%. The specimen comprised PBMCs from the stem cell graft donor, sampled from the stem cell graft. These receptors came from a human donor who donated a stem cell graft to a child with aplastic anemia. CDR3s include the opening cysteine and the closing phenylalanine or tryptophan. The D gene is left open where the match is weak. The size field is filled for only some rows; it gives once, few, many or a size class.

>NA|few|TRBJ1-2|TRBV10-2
TGCGCCAGCAGCTCAGGCAGGGTGGATCTCTACACCTTC
CASSSGRVDLYTF
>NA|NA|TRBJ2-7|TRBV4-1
TGCGCCAGCAGCCAAGACCTTGCGTACGAGCAGTACTTC
CASSQDLAYEQYF
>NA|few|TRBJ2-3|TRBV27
TGTGCCAGCAGTTTTGTGGGGCCGCTACTGAGCACAGATACGCAGTATTTT
CASSFVGPLLSTDTQYF
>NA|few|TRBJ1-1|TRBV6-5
TGTGCCAGCACCAGCGGGAGGGGCCAAGCTTTCTTT
CASTSGRGQAFF
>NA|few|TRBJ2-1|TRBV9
TGTGCCAGCAGCGCGCACAGGGTATCCTACAATGAGCAGTTCTTC
CASSAHRVSYNEQFF
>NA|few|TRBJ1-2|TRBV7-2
TGTGCCAGCAGCTTAGAACAGGGTTTCTATGGCTACACCTTC
CASSLEQGFYGYTF
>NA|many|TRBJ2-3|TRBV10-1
TGCGCCAGCAGTGAGGTAGCTGGAGATAGAGATACGCAGTATTTT
CASSEVAGDRDTQYF
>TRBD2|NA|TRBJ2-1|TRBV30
TGTGCCTGGAGTGGGCATTCTAGCGGAGCTTACAATGAGCAGTTCTTC
CAWSGHSSGAYNEQFF
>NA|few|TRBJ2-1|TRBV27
TGTGCCAGCAGTTCGAGCGCGAATTCCTACAATGAGCAGTTCTTC
CASSSSANSYNEQFF
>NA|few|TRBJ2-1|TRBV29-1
TGCAGCGTAGGCGGAGAAGGCTCCTACAATGAGCAGTTCTTC
CSVGGEGSYNEQFF
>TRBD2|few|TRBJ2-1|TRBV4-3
TGCGCCAGCAGCCATCTCGGGACTACCCTTCCCGGTGAGCAGTTCTTC
CASSHLGTTLPGEQFF
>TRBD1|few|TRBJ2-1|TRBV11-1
TGTGCCAGCAGCCCAGCTCCCGGCCGGGACAGCTCCTACAATGAGCAGTTCTTC
CASSPAPGRDSSYNEQFF
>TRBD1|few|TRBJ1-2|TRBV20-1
TGCAGTGCTAGCCCGGGACAGGGTAGCGACTATGGCTACACCTTC
CSASPGQGSDYGYTF
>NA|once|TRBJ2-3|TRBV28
TGTGCCAGCAGTTTTGGGAATCCAGGGGCAGATACGCAGTATTTT
CASSFGNPGADTQYF
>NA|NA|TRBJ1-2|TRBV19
TGTGCCAGTAGTCCCGGGTTGCGGGGGCCTGGAGGCTACACCTTC
CASSPGLRGPGGYTF
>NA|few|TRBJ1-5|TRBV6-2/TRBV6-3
TGTGCCAGCAGCATCCGGGACACCAATCAGCCCCAGCATTTT
CASSIRDTNQPQHF
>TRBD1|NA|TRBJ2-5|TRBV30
TGTGCCTGGGAAAGACAGGGCTTCCAAGAGACCCAGTACTTC
CAWERQGFQETQYF
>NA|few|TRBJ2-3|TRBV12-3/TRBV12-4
TGTGCCAGCAGCCCAGCAGGGGCTGGCACAGATACGCAGTATTTT
CASSPAGAGTDTQYF
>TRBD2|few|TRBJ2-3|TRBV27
TGTGCCAGCACCCCGGGACTAGCGGGAGGGCGGGATACGCAGTATTTT
CASTPGLAGGRDTQYF
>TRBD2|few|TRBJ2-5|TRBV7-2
TGTGCCAGCAGCTTCGGGCGGGAGGGAAAGTACTTC
CASSFGREGKYF
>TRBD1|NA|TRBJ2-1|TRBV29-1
TGCAGCGCCTCAAGTCCCGGGACAGGGAGCTCCTACAATGAGCAGTTCTTC
CSASSPGTGSSYNEQFF
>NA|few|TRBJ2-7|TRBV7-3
TGTGCCAGCAGCTTAAATAGTGCCTACGAGCAGTACTTC
CASSLNSAYEQYF
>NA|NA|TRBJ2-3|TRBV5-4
TGTGCCAGCAGCCTTACTTTTGTATCGGAGGGGGGAGATACGCAGTATTTT
CASSLTFVSEGGDTQYF
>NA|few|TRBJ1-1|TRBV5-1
TGCGCCAGCAGCTTGGTTGTCAGGGGAATGAACACTGAAGCTTTCTTT
CASSLVVRGMNTEAFF
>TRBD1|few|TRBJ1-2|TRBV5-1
TGCGCCAGCAATCGGGGACAGGGAAGAACGAATGGCTACACCTTC
CASNRGQGRTNGYTF
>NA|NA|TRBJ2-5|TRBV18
TGTGCCAGCTCAAACAGGCGACAAGAGACCCAGTACTTC
CASSNRRQETQYF
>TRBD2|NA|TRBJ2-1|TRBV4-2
TGTGCCAGCAGCCAAGATCCATGGCGGGAGAGTCCCGATGAGCAGTTCTTC
CASSQDPWRESPDEQFF
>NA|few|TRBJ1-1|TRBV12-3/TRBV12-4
TGTGCCAGCAGTCCGCATCCGGGACAAGAGAACACTGAAGCTTTCTTT
CASSPHPGQENTEAFF
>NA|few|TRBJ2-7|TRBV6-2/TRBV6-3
TGTGCCAGCAAAACAGACTCCTACGAGCAGTACTTC
CASKTDSYEQYF
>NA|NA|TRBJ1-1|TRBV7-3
TGTGCCAGCAGCTCCCAACAGGGATCCACTGAAGCTTTCTTT
CASSSQQGSTEAFF
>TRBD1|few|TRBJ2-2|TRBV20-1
TGCAGTGCCCAACCGGGACAGCTCACCGGGGAGCTGTTTTTT
CSAQPGQLTGELFF
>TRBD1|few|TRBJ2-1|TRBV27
TGTGCCAGCAGTTACCGAGGCAGGGGGCGAGGCGGGGACTACAATGAGCAGTTCTTC
CASSYRGRGRGGDYNEQFF
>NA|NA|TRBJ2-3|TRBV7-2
TGTGCCAGCAGCGGGCGACTAATCACAGATACGCAGTATTTT
CASSGRLITDTQYF
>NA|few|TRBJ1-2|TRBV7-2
TGTGCCAGCAGCCAGGACCGACTCGGCTACACCTTC
CASSQDRLGYTF
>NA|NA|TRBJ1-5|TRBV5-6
TGTGCCAGCAGCTTGGCCGGCCGATATCAGCCCCAGCATTTT
CASSLAGRYQPQHF
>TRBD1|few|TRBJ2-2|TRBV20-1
TGCAGTGCTAGGTCGACCGGGACAGGGGACACCGGGGAGCTGTTTTTT
CSARSTGTGDTGELFF
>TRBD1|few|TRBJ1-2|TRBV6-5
TGTGCCAGCAGTTTATACCGGGACAGGGTAGGGGTAGGATATGGCTACACCTTC
CASSLYRDRVGVGYGYTF
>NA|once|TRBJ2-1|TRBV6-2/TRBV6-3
TGTGCCGGGGGAGCGAGCGGGCACTCCTACAATGAGCAGTTCTTC
CAGGASGHSYNEQFF
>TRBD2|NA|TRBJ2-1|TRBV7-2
TGTGCCAGCAGCCGCCTCGGGACTAGCGGATACAATGAGCAGTTCTTC
CASSRLGTSGYNEQFF
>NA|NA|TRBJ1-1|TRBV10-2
TGCGCCAGCACCCCGGGACAAATGAACACTGAAGCTTTCTTT
CASTPGQMNTEAFF
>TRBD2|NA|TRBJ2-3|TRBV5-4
TGTGCCAGCATAGCTAGCGGTCGCACAGATACGCAGTATTTT
CASIASGRTDTQYF
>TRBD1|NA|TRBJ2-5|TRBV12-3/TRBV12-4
TGTGCCAGCACCCCGGGACAGGGGCAGACCCAGTACTTC
CASTPGQGQTQYF
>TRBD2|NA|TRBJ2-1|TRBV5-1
TGCGCCAGCAGCTTGCTGACTAGCGGGAGTGGGAATGAGCAGTTCTTC
CASSLLTSGSGNEQFF
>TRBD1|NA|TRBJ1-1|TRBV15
TGTGCCACCAGGACAACTTTAATCGCCGGACAGGGGAAGGTTGAAGCTTTCTTT
CATRTTLIAGQGKVEAFF
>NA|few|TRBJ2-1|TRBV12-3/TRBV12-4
TGTGCCAGCAGCAATTCCGGGCAGTTCTTC
CASSNSGQFF
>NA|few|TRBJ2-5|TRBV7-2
TGTGCCAGCAGCTTAGCAGGGCCCCGGGAGACCCAGTACTTC
CASSLAGPRETQYF
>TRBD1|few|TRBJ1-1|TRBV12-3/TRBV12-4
TGTGCCGTAGGGAGGGGGAACCGGGACAGGAACACTGAAGCTTTCTTT
CAVGRGNRDRNTEAFF
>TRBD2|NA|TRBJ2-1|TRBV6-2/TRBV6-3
TGTGCCAGCAACGGAGCATCAGGACTAGATCTGCTCTTC
CASNGASGLDLLF